This TCR beta chain emerged from a study of blood T cell repertoires in COVID-19. Germline V CDR1 and CDR2: SGHDN, FVKESK. The V end was cut by 0 bases, the J end by 4 bases, with 11 bases between. This CDR3 has 15 amino acids. The assay was immunoSEQ multiplex PCR, and TCRdb's table has in-frame clones only and misses some. The data show fewer than 250,000 clones, 83% seen once. Assignments of participants to cohorts depended upon their own reported clinical history. All exposed participants met a person with COVID-19 within 2 weeks before entering the study. The source material was PBMCs or T cells enriched from blood (not recorded which). This chain connects TRBV14 to TRBJ2-3; no reliable D call. This TCR came from a woman aged 45-59 years who had been exposed to COVID-19. The CDR3 DNA reads as TGTGCCAGCAGCCAAGATCTGTCCAGGCCAGATACGCAGTATTTT. Translation gives CASSQDLSRPDTQYF.